This record looks at one T cell receptor (beta chain) sequence and its context. The CDR3 goes on 3 residues after the read ends, and that part is filled in from the germline J gene. This sample stems from a study of T cells in women clearing cervical HPV infection. Across the study: Controls gave blood once infection was undetectable; cases at lesion identification.

The CDR3 length is 14 residues. Germline assignment: CDR1 SGHTA and CDR2 FQGNSA. Trimming took 2 bases from V and 4 from J, leaving 11 bases between them. Sequenced by immunoSEQ multiplex PCR; TCRdb stores in-frame clones only, minus some. Its table lists under 25,000 clones. This receptor was taken from a woman aged 18 to 69 with a cervical HPV16 infection that either progressed to CIN3+ or cleared (not recorded which). V usage is TRBV7-2 and J usage is TRBJ2-5; D remains unclear. Sequencing was carried out using blood buffy coat. Here the CDR3 reads CASSLNKGRETQYF. The part of the CDR3 DNA that was read is TGTGCCAGCAGCTTAAACAAGGGTCGAGAGACC.